This record concerns one T cell receptor beta chain sequence. This sample stems from a study of T cell responses to AZD1222 COVID-19 vaccine. Using immunoSEQ multiplex PCR, the repertoire was profiled, and TCRdb retains in-frame clones only, with some absent. This sample has about 150,000 clones, with about 88% found just once. The source of this sequence is an adult in good health. The sample consisted of peripheral blood, taken on day 0 of AZD1222 vaccination.

The CDR3 is CASSLGAGRNEKLFF. The CDR3 DNA is TGTGCCAGCAGCTTAGGGGCAGGGAGGAATGAAAAACTGTTTTTT. The chain recombines TRBV7-8 with TRBJ1-4; D possibly corresponds to TRBD1 (5 bases). Germline loops: CDR1 SGHVS, CDR2 FQNEAQ. Trimming cost V 1 base and J 5 bases, with 11 bases left between them. This CDR3 spans 15 amino acids.